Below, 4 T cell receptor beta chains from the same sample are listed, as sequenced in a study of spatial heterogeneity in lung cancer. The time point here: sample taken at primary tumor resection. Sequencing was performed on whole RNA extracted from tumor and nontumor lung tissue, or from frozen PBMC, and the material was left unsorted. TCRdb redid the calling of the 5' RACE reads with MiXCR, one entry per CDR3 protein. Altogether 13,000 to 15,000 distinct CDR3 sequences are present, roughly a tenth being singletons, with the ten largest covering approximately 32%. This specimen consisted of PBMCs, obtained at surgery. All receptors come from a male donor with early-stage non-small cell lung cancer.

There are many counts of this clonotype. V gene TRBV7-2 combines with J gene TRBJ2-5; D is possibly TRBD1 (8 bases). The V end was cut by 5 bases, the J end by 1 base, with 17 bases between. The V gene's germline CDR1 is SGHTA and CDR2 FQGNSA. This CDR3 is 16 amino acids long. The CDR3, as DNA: TGTGCCAGCAGCCAGGGGGCTAGCGGAGTCCAAGAGACCCAGTACTTC. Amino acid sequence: CASSQGASGVQETQYF.

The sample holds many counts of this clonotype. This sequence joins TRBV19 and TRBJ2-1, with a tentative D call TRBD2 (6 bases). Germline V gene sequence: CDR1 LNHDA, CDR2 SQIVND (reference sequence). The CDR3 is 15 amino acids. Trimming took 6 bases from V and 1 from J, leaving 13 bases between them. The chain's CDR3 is CASSHLEGSYNEQFF. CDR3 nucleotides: TGTGCCAGTAGCCACCTGGAGGGTTCCTACAATGAGCAGTTCTTC.

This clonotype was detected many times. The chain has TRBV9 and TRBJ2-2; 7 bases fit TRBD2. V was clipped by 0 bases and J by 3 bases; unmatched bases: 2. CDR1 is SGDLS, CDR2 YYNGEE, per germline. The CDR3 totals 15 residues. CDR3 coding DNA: TGTGCCAGCAGCGTAGAGGGAGGGCACACCGGGGAGCTGTTTTTT. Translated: CASSVEGGHTGELFF.

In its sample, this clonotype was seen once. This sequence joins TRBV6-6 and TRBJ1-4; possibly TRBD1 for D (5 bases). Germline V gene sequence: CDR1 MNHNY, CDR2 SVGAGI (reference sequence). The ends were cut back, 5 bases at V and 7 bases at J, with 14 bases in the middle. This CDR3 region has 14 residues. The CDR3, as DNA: TGTGCCAGCAGTCCCAGGGTCACGGGTGAAAAACTGTTTTTT. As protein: CASSPRVTGEKLFF.